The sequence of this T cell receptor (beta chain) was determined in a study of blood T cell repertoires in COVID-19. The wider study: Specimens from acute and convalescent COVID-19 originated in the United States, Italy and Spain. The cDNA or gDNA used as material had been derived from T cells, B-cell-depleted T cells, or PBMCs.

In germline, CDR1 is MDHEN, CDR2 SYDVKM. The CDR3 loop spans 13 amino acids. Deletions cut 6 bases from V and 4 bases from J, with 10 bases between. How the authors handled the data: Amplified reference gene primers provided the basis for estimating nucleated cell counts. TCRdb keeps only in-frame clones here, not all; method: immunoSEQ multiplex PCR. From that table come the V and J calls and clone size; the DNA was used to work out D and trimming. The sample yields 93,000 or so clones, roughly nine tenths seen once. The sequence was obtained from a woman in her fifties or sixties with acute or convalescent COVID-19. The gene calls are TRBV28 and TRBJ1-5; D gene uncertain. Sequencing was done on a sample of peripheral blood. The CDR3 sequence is CASSITGNQPQHF. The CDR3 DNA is TGTGCCAGCAGCATCACGGGTAATCAGCCCCAGCATTTT.